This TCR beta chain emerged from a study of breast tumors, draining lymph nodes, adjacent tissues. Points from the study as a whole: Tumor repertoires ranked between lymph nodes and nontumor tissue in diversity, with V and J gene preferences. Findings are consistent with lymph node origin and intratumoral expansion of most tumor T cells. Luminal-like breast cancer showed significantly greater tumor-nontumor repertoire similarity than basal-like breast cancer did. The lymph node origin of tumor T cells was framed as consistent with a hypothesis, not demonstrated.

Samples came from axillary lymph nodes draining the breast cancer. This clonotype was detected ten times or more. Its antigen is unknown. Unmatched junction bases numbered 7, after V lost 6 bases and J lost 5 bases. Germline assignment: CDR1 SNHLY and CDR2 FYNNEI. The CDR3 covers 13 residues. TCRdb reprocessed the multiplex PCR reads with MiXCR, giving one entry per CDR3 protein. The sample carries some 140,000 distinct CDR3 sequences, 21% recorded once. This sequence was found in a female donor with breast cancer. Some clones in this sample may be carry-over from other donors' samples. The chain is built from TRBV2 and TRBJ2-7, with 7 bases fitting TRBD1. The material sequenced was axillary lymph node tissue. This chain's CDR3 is CASRETGTHEQYF. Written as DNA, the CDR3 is TGTGCCAGCAGAGAGACAGGGACCCACGAGCAGTACTTC.